This TCR beta chain was sequenced during a study of blood T cells in healthy people across ages. Total RNA extracted from each sample amounted to at least 5.5 micrograms. The germline V and J ends were trimmed by 6 bases and 4 bases, with 15 bases remaining between them. This CDR3 has 14 residues. General study points: Naive and antigen-experienced cells were not separated, limiting conclusive comparison.

Turning to this clonotype: Its specificity is not known.

A second PCR of 7 to 11 cycles used a sample-barcoded 5' primer and a J-beta primer mix. TCRdb independently ran MiXCR on the 5' RACE reads; one entry per CDR3 protein. The sample carries approximately 2,000,000 distinct CDR3 sequences, roughly 43% recorded once. The rearrangement links TRBV12-3 or TRBV12-4 to TRBJ1-1; a weak D match, TRBD1 (5 bases). The sequence was obtained from a human donor in good health. The sequenced sample consisted of blood. The CDR3 sequence: CASSPVVGTTEAFF. As DNA, the CDR3 is TGTGCCAGCAGCCCCGTGGTTGGGACCACTGAAGCTTTCTTT.